These 7 T cell receptor beta chains originate from one sample sequenced in a study of human T cells and chemical hapten exposure (dated by TCRdb to the early 2020s). This specimen's time point label, interpreted: pre-sensitization, week 0. Sample treatment or condition, as interpreted from the label and publication: therapeutic diphenylcyclopropenone sensitization with weekly scalp DPC. Library method: RACE. Data came from a NextSeq 500. The public reads were run again by TCRdb, first through fastp at Q25 and then through MiXCR, and only productive beta chains were kept. Every distinct CDR3 protein forms one entry, paired with its most common genes and DNA. The sample data list some 70,000 distinct CDR3 sequences, and 9.5% to 13% of these were observed just once. The ten largest account for approximately 5% of the sample. The material was whole blood, obtained in connection with sensitization to the hapten diphenylcyclopropenone (DPC). The source of these receptors is a woman between 50 and 59 years old with alopecia areata. Some clones in this sample may be carry-over from other donors' samples.

V gene TRBV6-1 combines with J gene TRBJ1-1; 10 bases line up with TRBD1. The germline CDR1 and CDR2 sequences are MNHNS and SASEGT. The CDR3 runs 14 residues. V trimming: 7 bases; J trimming: 8 bases; junction bases outside the gene matches: 10. This chain's CDR3 is CASNPTGGLSEAFF. The CDR3 nucleotides are TGTGCCAGCAACCCGACAGGGGGCCTTTCCGAAGCTTTCTTT.

The chain is built from TRBV11-2 and TRBJ2-1; 7 bases match TRBD2. CDR3 length equals 14 residues. V lost 2 bases to trimming and J lost 6 bases; unmatched junction nucleotides: 4. Germline V lookup: CDR1 SGHAT, CDR2 FQNNGV. CDR3 protein: CASSLSPSGNEQFF. CDR3 DNA sequence: TGTGCCAGCAGCTTATCTCCTAGCGGCAATGAGCAGTTCTTC.

The genes are TRBV3-1 and TRBJ1-1; D gene uncertain. The CDR3 spans 12 residues. The V end lost 0 bases, the J end lost 6 bases, and 5 bases lay between the germline ends. Germline CDR1 LGHDT, CDR2 YNNKEL (reference sequence). This CDR3 is CASSQDWAEAFF. The DNA for the CDR3 is TGTGCCAGCAGCCAAGATTGGGCTGAAGCTTTCTTT.

This clonotype was observed many times. The rearrangement links TRBV10-2 to TRBJ1-1; 10 nucleotides line up with TRBD1. Germline V CDR1 and CDR2: WSHSY, SAAADI. V shed 8 bases and J 0 bases; nucleotides not matched to a gene: 12. The CDR3 is made up of 17 amino acids. The CDR3 DNA reads TGCGCCAGCCGGGCGGGGGACAGGGGATACGTGAACACTGAAGCTTTCTTT. This codes for CASRAGDRGYVNTEAFF.

This clonotype was recorded many times. The chain couples TRBV6-2 or TRBV6-3 to TRBJ1-6; 7 positions match TRBD1. CDR1 and CDR2 from the germline V gene are MNHEY and SVGEGT. V shed 6 bases, J shed 7 bases, and the junction held 18 bases outside the gene matches. The CDR3 loop spans 18 amino acids. This CDR3 is CASRGRVVEGQRNSPLHF. CDR3 coding DNA: TGTGCCAGCAGGGGGCGGGTCGTCGAGGGACAGAGGAATTCACCCCTCCACTTT.

This clonotype has only a few counts. V is TRBV5-1 and J is TRBJ2-2; D possibly uses TRBD1 or TRBD2 (5 bases each). The CDR3 covers 15 residues. Germline-derived CDR1 and CDR2 are SGHRS and YFSETQ. Trimming took off 5 bases at V and 8 bases at J, with 19 bases between the two ends. The CDR3 nucleotides are TGCGCCAGCAGTACCGGGACCTCACACGGGGGGGAGCTGTTTTTT. It translates to CASSTGTSHGGELFF.

This clonotype was seen many times. The genes are TRBV7-2 and TRBJ2-1; D is undetermined. Germline V gives CDR1 SGHTA, CDR2 FQGNSA. CDR3 size: 14 residues. V gave up 5 bases and J gave up 6 bases, with 14 bases separating them. This CDR3 reads CASSRQGRRNEQFF. CDR3 bases: TGTGCCAGCAGCCGCCAAGGGCGTCGCAATGAGCAGTTCTTC.